A selection of T cell receptor beta chains follows, all from one sample in a study of blood T cell repertoires in COVID-19. The data were produced by immunoSEQ multiplex PCR, yet TCRdb's version contains in-frame clones alone and is incomplete. The sample records some 260,000 clones, nearly 90% being singletons. The sample was peripheral blood. The receptors were sampled from a human donor in a cohort sampled during active COVID-19. Each CDR3 is given without its conserved first and last residue. Fields, in order: J gene, V gene, CDR3 protein.

TRBJ2-6 | TRBV5-4 | ASSLEGTISGANVLT
TRBJ2-7 | TRBV30 | AWSGEASPYEQY
TRBJ2-6 | TRBV7-9 | ASSLGLAGSGANVLT
TRBJ2-7 | TRBV25-1 | ASSGQGIAEQY
TRBJ2-7 | TRBV6-5 | ASSYSTSGSYEQY
TRBJ2-2 | TRBV7-2 | ASSPRTSYTGELF
TRBJ1-2 | TRBV5-1 | ASSTGQGDYGYT
TRBJ1-1 | TRBV29-1 | SVLGTATEAF
TRBJ1-2 | TRBV4-3 | ASSLEGQTNYGYT
TRBJ1-2 | TRBV25-1 | ASSDTGGSYGYT
TRBJ2-1 | TRBV6-6 | ASNAGGPHNEQF
TRBJ2-2 | TRBV9 | ASSVTTSRTGELF
TRBJ2-7 | TRBV7-2 | ASSQRQGSYEQY
TRBJ2-7 | TRBV3-1/TRBV3-2 | ASSESGGEYEQY
TRBJ1-2 | TRBV6-5 | ASSYGLIYGYT
TRBJ2-5 | TRBV6-2/TRBV6-3 | ASSPLGSLSLQETQY
TRBJ1-3 | TRBV18 | ASSQPGQGFGNTIY